One sample yielded the 9 T cell receptor beta chains listed below, sequenced in a study of T cell responses to AZD1222 COVID-19 vaccine. Produced via immunoSEQ multiplex PCR; TCRdb's table is partial and in-frame only. The sample lists about 140,000 clones; roughly nine tenths were seen once. The input for sequencing was peripheral blood, taken 28 days after the second AZD1222 dose. The receptor set was obtained from an adult who received the AZD1222 COVID-19 vaccine.

J is TRBJ2-7 and V is TRBV11-2; 14 nucleotides line up with TRBD2. Trimming took 4 bases from V and 4 from J; bases not matched to a gene: 0. This CDR3 contains 14 residues. Looked up from germline, CDR1 is SGHAT and CDR2 is FQNNGV. CDR3 sequence: CASSWTSGRYEQYF. CDR3 coding DNA: TGTGCCAGCAGCTGGACTAGCGGGAGGTACGAGCAGTACTTC. Based on the CDR3 plus reference TRBV11-2 and TRBJ2-7, the full variable domain is EAGVAQSPRYKIIEKRQSVAFWCNPISGHATLYWYQQILGQGPKLLIQFQNNGVVDDSQLPKDRFSAERLKGVDSTLKIQPAKLEDSAVYLCASSWTSGRYEQYFGPGTRLTVT.

The chain joins TRBV24-1 to TRBJ1-6, with 7 nucleotides matching TRBD1. The CDR3 spans 18 residues. V gave up 2 bases and J gave up 2 bases; unmatched junction bases: 8. The germline gives CDR1 KGHDR, CDR2 SFDVKD. The CDR3 DNA reads TGTGCCACCAGTGATTGGTTGGGACAGCCTCCCTATAATTCACCCCTCCACTTT. Its protein product is CATSDWLGQPPYNSPLHF.

The V call is TRBV7-2, the J call TRBJ2-7; 7 positions agree with TRBD1. J lost 6 bases, V lost 3 bases, and 11 bases had no gene match. This CDR3 is built from 15 residues. Germline V gene sequence: CDR1 SGHTA, CDR2 FQGNSA. The CDR3 loop is CASSFHQGQLSEQYF. The CDR3 coding sequence is TGTGCCAGCAGCTTCCACCAGGGACAGCTCTCCGAGCAGTACTTC.

The chain links TRBV5-1 to TRBJ2-2; TRBD2 agrees at 10 bases. Trimming took 3 bases from V and 1 from J; bases not matched to a gene: 3. CDR1 and CDR2 from the germline V gene are SGHRS and YFSETQ. The CDR3 runs 16 residues. The CDR3 DNA follows: TGCGCCAGCAGCTCCTTAGCGGGGGGGAACACCGGGGAGCTGTTTTTT. This sequence encodes CASSSLAGGNTGELFF.

The gene calls are TRBV7-9 and TRBJ2-2, with a possible D match to TRBD1 (5 bases). Germline CDR1 reads SEHNR; CDR2 reads FQNEAQ (reference sequence). V was pared by 4 bases and J by 9 bases, with 9 bases between. CDR3 length: 12 residues. The CDR3 sequence is CASSYGARELFF. The CDR3 DNA sequence: TGTGCCAGCAGCTATGGGGCGAGGGAGCTGTTTTTT.

The rearrangement uses TRBV7-2 and TRBJ2-7; 7 bases match TRBD1. The ends lost 1 base at V and 1 base at J; junction bases unmatched: 7. This CDR3 has 16 amino acids. CDR1 SGHTA and CDR2 FQGNSA come from the germline V gene. The CDR3 sequence: CASSLVGGLGSYEQYF. The CDR3 nucleotides read TGTGCCAGCAGCTTAGTAGGGGGCTTGGGGTCCTACGAGCAGTACTTC.

The CDR3 sequence is CASSFSGANVLTF. The CDR3 coding sequence is TGTGCCAGCAGTTTCTCTGGGGCCAACGTCCTGACTTTC. The rearrangement uses TRBV2 and TRBJ2-6; D call uncertain. CDR3 size: 13 residues. Germline V gene lookup returns CDR1 SNHLY and CDR2 FYNNEI. Trimming removed 5 bases from V and 0 bases from J, with 2 bases in between.

The V and J genes are TRBV18 and TRBJ2-7, with 14 bases that match TRBD2. Germline V gene sequence: CDR1 KGHSH, CDR2 LQKENI. J lost 4 bases, V lost 4 bases, and 3 bases had no gene match. The CDR3 is made up of 15 amino acids. The CDR3 loop is CASSRGTSGSYEQYF. The CDR3 nucleotides are TGTGCCAGCTCACGAGGGACTAGCGGGAGTTACGAGCAGTACTTC.

In the case of this clone: Its ends do not fully match the called genes, so a read error is possible. This specimen includes other DNA sequences encoding the same CDR3. The CDR3 nucleotides are TGTGCCAGTAGCTCTTCTGGGGCCAACGTCCTGACTTTC. This translates into CASSSSGANVLTF. V and J are TRBV7-2 and TRBJ2-6; no reliable D call. From germline, CDR1 is SGHTA and CDR2 FQGNSA. The CDR3 is made up of 13 amino acids.